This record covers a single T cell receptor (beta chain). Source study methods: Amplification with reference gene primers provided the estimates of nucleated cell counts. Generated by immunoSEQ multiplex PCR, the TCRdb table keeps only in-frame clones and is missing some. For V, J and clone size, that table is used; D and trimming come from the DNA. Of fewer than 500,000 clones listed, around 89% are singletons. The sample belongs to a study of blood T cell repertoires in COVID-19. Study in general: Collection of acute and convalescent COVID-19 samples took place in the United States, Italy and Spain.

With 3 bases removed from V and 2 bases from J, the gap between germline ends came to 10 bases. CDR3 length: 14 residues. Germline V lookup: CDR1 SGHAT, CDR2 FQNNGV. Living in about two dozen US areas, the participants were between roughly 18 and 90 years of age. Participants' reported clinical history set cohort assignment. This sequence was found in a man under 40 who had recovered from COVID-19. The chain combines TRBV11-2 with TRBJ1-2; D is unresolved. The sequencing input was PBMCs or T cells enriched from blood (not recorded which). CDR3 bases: TGTGCCAGCAGCTTTTCGACGGAGAACTATGGCTACACCTTC. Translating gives CASSFSTENYGYTF.